What follows are 18 T cell receptor beta chains derived from one specimen sequenced in a study of blood T cells in healthy people across ages. A J-beta primer mix and a sample-barcoded 5' primer were used in a second PCR of about 7 to 12 cycles. Using its own MiXCR run on the 5' RACE reads, TCRdb lists one record per CDR3 protein. The sample has 1.5 million to 2 million distinct CDR3 sequences; 28% are singletons. The material sequenced was blood. The receptors derive from a woman younger than 45 in good health.

The gene calls are TRBV20-1 and TRBJ2-3; D gene unclear. CDR3 length: 13 residues. Germline assignment: CDR1 DFQATT and CDR2 SNEGSKA (reference sequence). The ends were cut back, 3 bases at V and 3 bases at J, with 10 bases in the middle. The DNA of the CDR3 is TGCAGTGCTAGTCCTTACAGAACAGATACGCAGTATTTT. It is translated as CSASPYRTDTQYF.

This clonotype was seen only a few times. CDR3 nucleotide sequence: TGTGCTAGTGGTTTGGTCATCCGGGACAGGGTCCTCCCTAACTATGGCTACACCTTC. It specifies CASGLVIRDRVLPNYGYTF. V gene TRBV12-5 combines with J gene TRBJ1-2; 9 positions agree with TRBD1. The V gene's germline CDR1 is LGHNT and CDR2 FRNRAP. CDR3 size: 19 residues. The V and J ends lost 0 bases and 0 bases, in that order; junction bases with no gene match: 11.

This clonotype was seen a handful of times. The chain has TRBV5-1 and TRBJ1-1; D not certain. V lost 2 bases, J lost 3 bases, and 11 bases lay in between. Germline V CDR1 and CDR2: SGHRS, YFSETQ. This CDR3 is built from 14 residues. CDR3 nucleotides: TGCGCCAGCAGCTTTGCGTCAACGGACACTGAAGCTTTCTTT. Amino acids: CASSFASTDTEAFF.

This chain joins TRBV29-1 and TRBJ2-7; unclear D gene. Germline V gives CDR1 SQVTM, CDR2 ANQGSEA. The V end lost 7 bases, the J end lost 2 bases, and 9 bases lay between the germline ends. The CDR3 length is 11 residues. This chain's CDR3 is CSASKTYEQYF. The CDR3 nucleotides are TGCAGCGCCAGCAAGACCTACGAGCAGTACTTC.

The gene calls are TRBV20-1 and TRBJ2-7, with D perhaps TRBD1 or TRBD2 (5 bases each). Germline lookup yields CDR1 DFQATT and CDR2 SNEGSKA (reference sequence). V gave up 8 bases and J gave up 5 bases, with 16 bases separating them. CDR3 size: 12 residues. CDR3 residues: CSLAGRGDEQYF. The CDR3 DNA sequence: TGCAGTCTAGCTGGAAGAGGGGACGAGCAGTACTTC.

This clonotype was counted many times. The chain is built from TRBV27 and TRBJ2-7; 7 positions agree with TRBD1. Germline trimming cut 0 bases from V and 0 bases from J; bases unmatched to any gene: 5. The CDR3 runs 16 residues. Germline V gene sequence: CDR1 MNHEY, CDR2 SMNVEV (reference sequence). The CDR3 reads CASSLSGTASSYEQYF. The CDR3, as DNA: TGTGCCAGCAGTTTATCGGGGACAGCTTCCTCCTACGAGCAGTACTTC.

The rearrangement links TRBV7-9 to TRBJ2-7; TRBD1 is a possible D gene (5 bases). The germline V gene has CDR1 SEHNR and CDR2 FQNEAQ (reference sequence). Trimming took 4 bases from V and 6 from J, leaving 10 bases between them. The CDR3 consists of 12 residues. CDR3 in DNA: TGTGCCAGCAGCTGGGGCCACCTCGAGCAGTACTTC. Amino acids: CASSWGHLEQYF.

The chain links TRBV27 to TRBJ2-4; D ambiguous. Trimming shortened V by 8 bases and J by 13 bases, and 18 bases separated the two germline ends. The CDR3 is made up of 12 amino acids. Germline-derived CDR1 and CDR2 are MNHEY and SMNVEV (reference sequence). The CDR3 protein is CASRRFLGEQYF. The CDR3 DNA is TGTGCCAGCCGTAGGTTCTTAGGTGAGCAGTACTTC.

This clonotype was seen ten or more times. The chain couples TRBV12-3 or TRBV12-4 to TRBJ1-1; TRBD1 matches at 8 bases. Trimming at V came to 8 bases and at J to 4 bases, leaving 6 bases not matched to a gene. This CDR3 comprises 13 residues. This CDR3 reads CASSLDRGTEAFF. In DNA form, the CDR3 reads TGTGCCAGCTCACTAGACAGGGGCACTGAAGCTTTCTTT.

The chain combines TRBV15 with TRBJ2-1; D call uncertain. This CDR3 comprises 13 residues. V lost 8 bases, J lost 5 bases, and 13 bases lay in between. CDR1 and CDR2 (germline): LNHNV, YYDKDF (reference sequence). The CDR3 sequence: CATGTLRNNEQFF. DNA for the CDR3: TGTGCCACCGGCACGCTCAGAAACAATGAGCAGTTCTTC.

V usage is TRBV29-1 and J usage is TRBJ2-1; 13 positions match TRBD2. Germline CDR1 SQVTM, CDR2 ANQGSEA. Trimming removed 3 bases from V and 6 bases from J; junction bases left unmatched: 8. The CDR3 contains 16 residues. This CDR3 reads CSVDDGLAGVSNEQFF. The DNA of the CDR3 is TGCAGCGTTGATGACGGACTAGCGGGGGTGAGCAATGAGCAGTTCTTC.

This clonotype was seen at least ten times. The rearrangement uses TRBV6-2 or TRBV6-3 and TRBJ2-6; D is uncertain. With 6 bases removed from V and 4 bases from J, the gap between germline ends came to 10 bases. The CDR3 is 14 residues long. The germline CDR1 and CDR2 sequences are MNHEY and SVGEGT. The CDR3 bases are TGTGCCAGCAGCCGACCGTTAGGGGCCAACGTCCTGACTTTC. Its translation is CASSRPLGANVLTF.

This clonotype was recorded only once. A read error may account for a junction end that differs from germline. V gene TRBV24-1 combines with J gene TRBJ2-6, with D perhaps matching TRBD1 (6 bases). The CDR3 extends over 15 amino acids. In germline, CDR1 is KGHDR, CDR2 SFDVKD. CDR3 sequence: CATSDSGAGANVLAF. The CDR3 bases are TGTGCCACCAGTGATTCAGGGGCCGGGGCCAACGTCCTGGCTTTC.

This clonotype was seen a handful of times. The J gene is TRBJ2-2, the V gene TRBV3-1; D not resolved. Trimming cost V 3 bases and J 5 bases, with 10 bases left between them. This CDR3 region has 14 residues. Germline V gene sequence: CDR1 LGHDT, CDR2 YNNKEL (reference sequence). In DNA form, the CDR3 reads TGTGCCAGCAGCCAGAACCTACTAACCGGGGAGCTGTTTTTT. This translates into CASSQNLLTGELFF.

This clonotype appeared many times. This chain links TRBV15 with TRBJ2-7; D perhaps matches TRBD2 (6 bases). Germline assignment: CDR1 LNHNV and CDR2 YYDKDF (reference sequence). V lost 0 bases and J lost 4, with 13 bases in between. The CDR3 has 15 amino acids. The CDR3 sequence: CATSRDPGAVYEQYF. CDR3 sequence (DNA): TGTGCCACCAGCAGAGATCCGGGAGCGGTTTACGAGCAGTACTTC.

As to this clonotype: The junction departs from germline at one end; a sequencing error may be responsible. The CDR3 DNA sequence: TGTGTCAGCAGCACAACGAGCTATGGCTACACCTTC. Translated, it gives CVSSTTSYGYTF. The chain links TRBV28 to TRBJ1-2; the D is unclear. Germline CDR1 MDHEN, CDR2 SYDVKM. CDR3 length: 12 amino acids.

This clonotype has just one count. The rearrangement links TRBV5-1 to TRBJ2-3, with D unresolved. This CDR3 has 16 amino acids. V was clipped by 0 bases and J by 3 bases, with 14 bases between them. From germline, CDR1 is SGHRS and CDR2 YFSETQ. The CDR3 DNA sequence: TGCGCCAGCAGCTTGGGGCAGCTAACACGTACAGATACGCAGTATTTT. Translation: CASSLGQLTRTDTQYF. Full variable domain (outside the CDR3, taken from reference TRBV5-1 and TRBJ2-3): KAGVTQTPRYLIKTRGQQVTLSCSPISGHRSVSWYQQTPGQGLQFLFEYFSETQRNKGNFPGRFSGRQFSNSRSEMNVSTLELGDSALYLCASSLGQLTRTDTQYFGPGTRLTVL.

This chain uses TRBV20-1 with TRBJ2-5; D might be TRBD2 (6 bases). CDR1 is DFQATT and CDR2 is SNEGSKA in the germline V gene (reference sequence). CDR3 length equals 12 residues. The V gene lost 6 bases and the J gene lost 9 bases, with 17 bases spanning the gap. CDR3 DNA: TGCAGTGCCACGGGGGTTCTGGAGGCCCAGTACTTC. Translated, it gives CSATGVLEAQYF.